This note documents a single TCR beta chain sequence. What this receptor recognizes is not known. Qualities for individual bases were not recorded, and no much larger clone is one base off. The method was the immunoSEQ multiplex PCR assay. For the multiplex PCR, a mixture combining 60 forward primers for TCR Vbeta segments and 13 reverse primers for TCR Jbeta segments was used. The CDR3 region of rearranged TCR beta genes was amplified from genomic DNA by a multiplex PCR assay. The amplified TCR beta libraries were sequenced on the Illumina HiSeq System as 87-base-pair reads. In the authors' own workflow: In a later analysis, 80 million or so unique TCR beta chains were counted across the approximately 670 repertoires, and roughly 11 million of these chains were shared by at least two donors. Raw reads were error-corrected and collapsed into unique sequences by a nearest-neighbor algorithm in which closely related sequences were merged to remove PCR and sequencing errors. CDR3 sequences were aligned to IMGT reference sequences to assign V, D and J gene segments. For a sequence to be retained, at least a six-nucleotide match to both a V gene segment and a J gene segment was required. A rearrangement counted as productive if the CDR3 had no stop codons and remained in frame with V and J, and every other rearrangement counted as non-productive. CDR3 was defined by IMGT convention, running from the second conserved V-encoded cysteine to the conserved J-encoded phenylalanine. In an earlier analysis of just under 600 of the donors, sequences lacking an unambiguous match to a single V gene segment were excluded. In an earlier analysis of several hundred of the donors, V segments were called functional above 56.7% productive rearrangements and were called segregating when the between-donor standard deviation exceeded 5%. A statistical classification framework was built to diagnose cytomegalovirus status from the catalog of TCR beta chain sequences. In a later analysis, V and J genes were assigned by comparing TCR nucleotide sequences against IMGT/GENE-DB human TR gene sequences. In a later analysis, CDR3 sequences and most-parsimonious VDJ recombination scenarios were assigned using the TCRdist pipeline. In a later analysis, every TCR beta chain was defined by the combination of its CDR3 amino acid sequence and its V-gene family, and reads without a unique V-gene family were dropped. As a way to deal with suspected cross-contamination and a sequencing artifact, a later analysis dropped 450 to 600 nucleotide sequences that were highly shared and had low generation probability. For each public chain, a later analysis derived a clonal expansion index from normalized ranks of inferred template counts within each repertoire. Generation probabilities in a later analysis came from a VDJ recombination model fitted to out-of-frame rearrangements, and those results were checked against IGoR. A later analysis scored TCR-TCR, TCR-HLA and TCR-CMV co-occurrence with hypergeometric tests, applying a repertoire-size bias correction to TCR pairs. In a later analysis, false discovery rates were estimated by permuting HLA or CMV assignments 20 times. A later analysis grouped co-occurring TCRs with DBSCAN, adding TCRdist sequence similarity when clustering within HLA-allele-positive subsets. Repertoires with fewer than 30,000 or more than 120,000 public chains, plus five repertoires with anomalous nucleotide sharing, were excluded from co-occurrence clustering. Held by TCRdb, this immuneACCESS table contains in-frame sequences only and omits some clones. Under half of the omission traces to an unresolved V gene where checked; the cause of the rest is unknown. The DNA gave D and trimming, while V, J and clone size come from that table. This sample lists 150,000 or so clones; roughly four fifths were detected once. The ten largest clones take up 3.2% of the sample.

The cohort was made up of 500 to 850 healthy bone marrow donors. All cohort members were sampled while nominally healthy, although unrecorded immune exposures were likely present. The donor was CMV seropositive and was included in the group of around 300 seropositive cohort members. Each donor provided a peripheral blood sample, and peripheral blood mononuclear cells were used for TCR beta sequencing. The Qiagen DNeasy Blood Extraction Kit was used to extract genomic DNA from the blood cell samples. CDR3 length: 16 amino acids, cysteine to phenylalanine. CDR3 DNA only is kept here, 48 bases in frame from base 1. CDR1 and CDR2 (SGHTS, YDEGEE) derive from the germline V gene. Trimming takes 8 bases from V and 0 bases from J, and the germline ends sit 17 bases apart. The data were obtained in a study of cytomegalovirus exposure and HLA in healthy donors (dated by TCRdb to about 2017). As for the study more broadly: An earlier analysis of several hundred of the donors reported about 250 Gb of sequence data and more than 90 million unique TCR beta sequences from around 200 million T cells. An early release that covered 500 to 800 HLA-typed donors contained about 300 gigabases of sequencing data and 85 million to 100 million unique TCR sequences. On average, about 200,000 unique TCR beta nucleotide sequences were sequenced per donor among 398 genotyped donors of the cohort, with around 19% of those sequences being non-productive. An earlier analysis of fewer than 700 of the donors applied high-throughput TCR beta sequencing to assess whether each TCR beta V gene segment acted as functional or pseudogenic. HLA typing included class I and class II loci at four-digit resolution. Alongside the repertoire data, information on donor age, sex, ethnicity and CMV serostatus was compiled. All discovery cohort repertoires had been generated on a single sequencing platform. The study aimed to test whether signatures of past pathogen exposure could be identified by cataloging public T cell receptors. To study patterns of TCR occurrence, a later analysis re-analyzed previously published TCR beta repertoires from under 750 donors and added high-resolution HLA genotyping. The T cell repertoires of 666 subjects were profiled by immunosequencing and related to cytomegalovirus serostatus. A later genetic analysis took genome-wide SNP genotypes for about three fifths of the 666 donors and used that subset as a discovery cohort. A separate validation cohort of roughly 130 different subjects was used in addition to the 666-subject first cohort. A handful of DR-DQ haplotypes were handled as single units for association and clustering because linkage in the cohort was strong. The study combined high-throughput TCR immunosequencing, statistical association of individual TCRs with disease status, and machine learning to predict cytomegalovirus infection status. Among the roughly 390 genotyped donors, roughly 80% belonged to the genetic ancestry cluster associated with self-reported Caucasian donors. The number of typed donors differed by locus: about 629-630 for A, B, C, DRB1 and DQB1; some 500 for DQA1; 606 for DPA1; and some 430 for DPB1. Rather than drawing on any new phenotypic data, the later analysis identified candidate immune exposures from TCR beta sequences and the way those sequences occurred across donors. Study-wide conclusions, independent of this receptor: A further reported finding was that TCR beta sequences accurately predicted the HLA-A and HLA-B alleles for most subjects in the first cohort. The earlier analysis of nearly 600 of the donors excluded 15 to 20 rarely observed V segments, including chromosome 9 orphons, because counts were too low. HLA typing was unavailable for some donors at each locus, so association tests used only the typed subset. A total of 164 TCR beta chains were listed by the study as associated with cytomegalovirus. In vitro tests confirmed that a few of the cytomegalovirus-associated TCR beta chains recognize cytomegalovirus antigens. Several of the top co-occurrence clusters appeared to be linked to parvovirus B19, influenza, CMV and Epstein-Barr virus, according to a later analysis. When HLA alleles, especially DR and DQ, strongly co-occurred, TCR associations were difficult to assign to individual alleles. In an earlier analysis of about 540 of the donors, most TCR beta V segments were observed in productive rearrangements about 87% or about 30% of the time, broadly matching IMGT annotations. Most TCR sequences were seen in very few donors, while some public TCRs were found in many individuals. The cohort was sequenced for TCR beta chains only, and without alpha or paired-chain data the features that could be detected were limited. A cluster of highly shared sequence variants was judged likely to represent a technical artifact of the sequencing pipeline. According to a later analysis, TCR association rates differed among HLA loci, with DRB1 alleles showing the most associated TCRs and HLA-C alleles showing the fewest. Linkage disequilibrium might explain the correlated functional status among segregating V segments, but an unknown experimental factor could not be excluded. At a false discovery rate of 0.05, a later analysis linked roughly 17,000 TCR beta sequences to specific HLA alleles. Some IMGT-functional V segments, including TRBV6-2 and TRBV6-3, could not be told apart with the 87-base-pair reads, so those segments were excluded. Compared with equally common non-associated chains, HLA-associated TCR beta chains in a later analysis were more clonally expanded and had lower generation probabilities. The only immune exposure information available for the cohort was CMV serostatus. According to a later genetic analysis, donors in an Asian-associated ancestry cluster had fewer N-insertions in productive TCRs than the approximately 690-donor mean. The authors suggested that the approach could potentially be extended to other disease states and immunological phenotypes. The classifier was reported to diagnose cytomegalovirus status with high specificity and sensitivity in both the original and validation cohorts. According to a later analysis, most CMV-associated TCR beta chains appeared to be HLA-restricted, and the HLA associations seemed to be driven largely by CMV exposure. An association between a missense DCLRE1C variant and V-gene and J-gene trimming of TCR beta chains was found in a later genetic analysis and replicated in an independent cohort. Roughly uniform sequencing depth across donors was assumed in presence/absence analyses, although this assumption may not hold.

The TCR originated in a man younger than 35 in good health and CMV-seropositive. Sequencing input: PBMCs. The V and J genes are TRBV5-8 and TRBJ1-4; 5 matching bases give a weak D call of TRBD1. The nucleotides are TGTGCCAGTGCGCAGAACAGGATTGCAACTAATGAAAAACTGTTTTTT. Translated, this is CASAQNRIATNEKLFF.